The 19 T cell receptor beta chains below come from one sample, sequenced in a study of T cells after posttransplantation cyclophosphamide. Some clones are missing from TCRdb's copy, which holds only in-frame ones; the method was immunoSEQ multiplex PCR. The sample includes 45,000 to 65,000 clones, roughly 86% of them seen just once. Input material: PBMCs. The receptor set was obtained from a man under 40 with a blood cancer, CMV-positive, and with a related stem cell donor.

In DNA form, the CDR3 reads TGTGCCAGCAGCTTAGCGGACAGGGGGGCCTACGAGCAGTACTTC. Amino acids: CASSLADRGAYEQYF. This chain connects TRBV5-6 to TRBJ2-7, with 10 nucleotides matching TRBD1. This CDR3 comprises 15 residues. The V gene end was trimmed by 2 bases and the J gene end by 2 bases; junction bases not matched to a gene: 4. Germline V gene data show CDR1 as SGHDT and CDR2 as YYEEEE.

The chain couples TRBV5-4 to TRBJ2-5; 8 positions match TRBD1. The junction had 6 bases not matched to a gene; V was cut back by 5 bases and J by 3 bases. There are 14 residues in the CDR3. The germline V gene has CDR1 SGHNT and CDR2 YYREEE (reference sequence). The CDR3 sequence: CASRQMTGEETQYF. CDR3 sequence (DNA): TGTGCCAGCAGACAAATGACAGGGGAAGAGACCCAGTACTTC.

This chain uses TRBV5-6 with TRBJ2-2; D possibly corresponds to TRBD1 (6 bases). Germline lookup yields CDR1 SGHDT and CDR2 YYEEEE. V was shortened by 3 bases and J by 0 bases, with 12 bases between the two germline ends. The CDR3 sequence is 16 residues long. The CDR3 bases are TGTGCCAGCAGCTATCTGACAGGAGCGAACACCGGGGAGCTGTTTTTT. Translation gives CASSYLTGANTGELFF.

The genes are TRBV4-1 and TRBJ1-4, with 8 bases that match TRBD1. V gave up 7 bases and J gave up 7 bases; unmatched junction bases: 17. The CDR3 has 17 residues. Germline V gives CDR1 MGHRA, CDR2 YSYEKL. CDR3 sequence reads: CASILGGRQGSSEKLFF. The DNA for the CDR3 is TGCGCCAGCATCTTGGGGGGGAGACAGGGGTCCAGTGAAAAACTGTTTTTT.

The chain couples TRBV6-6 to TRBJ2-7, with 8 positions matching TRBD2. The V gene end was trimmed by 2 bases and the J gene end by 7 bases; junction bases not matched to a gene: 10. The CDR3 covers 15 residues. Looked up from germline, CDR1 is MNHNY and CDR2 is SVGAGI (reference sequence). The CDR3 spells CASSYTGLVKGEQYF. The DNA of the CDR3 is TGTGCCAGCAGTTACACGGGACTAGTTAAAGGGGAGCAGTACTTC.

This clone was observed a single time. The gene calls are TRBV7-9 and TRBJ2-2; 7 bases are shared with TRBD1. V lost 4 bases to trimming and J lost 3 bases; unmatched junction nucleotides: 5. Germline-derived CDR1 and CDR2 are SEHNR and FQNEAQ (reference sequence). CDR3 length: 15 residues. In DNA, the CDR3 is TGTGCCAGCAGCTCTATTACAGGGGACACCGGGGAGCTGTTTTTT. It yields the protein CASSSITGDTGELFF.

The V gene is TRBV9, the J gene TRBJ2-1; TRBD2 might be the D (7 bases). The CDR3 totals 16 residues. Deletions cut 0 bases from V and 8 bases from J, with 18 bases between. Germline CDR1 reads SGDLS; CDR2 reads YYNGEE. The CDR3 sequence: CASSVAPGQGRDEQFF. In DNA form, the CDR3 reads TGTGCCAGCAGCGTAGCCCCGGGACAAGGGAGGGATGAGCAGTTCTTC.

The CDR3 sequence is CASSGGPGNQPQHF. The DNA of the CDR3 is TGTGCCAGCAGTGGAGGGCCGGGCAATCAGCCCCAGCATTTT. The chain links TRBV6-5 to TRBJ1-5; no firm D call. V lost 5 bases and J lost 2, with 10 bases in between. There are 14 residues in the CDR3. The germline CDR1 and CDR2 sequences are MNHEY and SVGAGI.

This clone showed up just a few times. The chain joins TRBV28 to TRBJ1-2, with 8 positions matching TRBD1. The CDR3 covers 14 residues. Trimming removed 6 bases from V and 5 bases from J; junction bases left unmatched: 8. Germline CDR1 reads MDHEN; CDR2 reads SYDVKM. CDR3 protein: CASRPQDRVYGYTF. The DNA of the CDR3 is TGTGCCAGCAGACCCCAGGACAGGGTTTATGGCTACACCTTC.

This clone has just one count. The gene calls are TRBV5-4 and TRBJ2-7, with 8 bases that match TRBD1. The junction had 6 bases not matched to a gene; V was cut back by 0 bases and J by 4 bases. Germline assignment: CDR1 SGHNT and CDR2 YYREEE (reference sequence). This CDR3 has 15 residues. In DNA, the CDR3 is TGTGCCAGCAGCTTGGCTCTGACAGGGGAGTACGAGCAGTACTTC. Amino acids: CASSLALTGEYEQYF. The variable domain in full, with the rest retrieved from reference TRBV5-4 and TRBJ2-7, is ETGVTQSPTHLIKTRGQQVTLRCSSQSGHNTVSWYQQALGQGPQFIFQYYREEENGRGNFPPRFSGLQFPNYSSELNVNALELDDSALYLCASSLALTGEYEQYFGPGTRLTVT.

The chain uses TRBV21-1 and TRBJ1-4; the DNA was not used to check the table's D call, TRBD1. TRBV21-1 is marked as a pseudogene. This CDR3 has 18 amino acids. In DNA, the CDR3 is TGTGCCAGCAGCAAAGCGCTTTTACAGGGTATACACCATGAAAAACTGTTTTTT. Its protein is CASSKALLQGIHHEKLFF.

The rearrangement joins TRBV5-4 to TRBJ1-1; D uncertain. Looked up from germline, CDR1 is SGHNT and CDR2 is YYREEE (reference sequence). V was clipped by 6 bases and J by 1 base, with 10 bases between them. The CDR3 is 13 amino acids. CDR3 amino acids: CASTDTENTEAFF. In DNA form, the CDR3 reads TGTGCCAGCACCGACACCGAGAACACTGAAGCTTTCTTT. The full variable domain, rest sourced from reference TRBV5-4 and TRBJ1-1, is ETGVTQSPTHLIKTRGQQVTLRCSSQSGHNTVSWYQQALGQGPQFIFQYYREEENGRGNFPPRFSGLQFPNYSSELNVNALELDDSALYLCASTDTENTEAFFGQGTRLTVV.

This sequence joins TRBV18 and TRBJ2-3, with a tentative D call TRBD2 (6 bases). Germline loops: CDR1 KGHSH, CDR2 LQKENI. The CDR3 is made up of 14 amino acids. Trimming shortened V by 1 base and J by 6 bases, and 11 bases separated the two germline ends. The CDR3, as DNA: TGTGCCAGCTCACCACTTGGAGGGACGGATACGCAGTATTTT. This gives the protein CASSPLGGTDTQYF.

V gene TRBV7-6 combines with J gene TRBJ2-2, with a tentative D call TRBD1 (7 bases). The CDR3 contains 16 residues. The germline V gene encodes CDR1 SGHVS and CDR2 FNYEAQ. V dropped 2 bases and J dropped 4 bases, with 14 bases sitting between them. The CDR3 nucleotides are TGTGCCAGCAGCTTATACGGCCAGGGGGGCACCGGGGAGCTGTTTTTT. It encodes CASSLYGQGGTGELFF.

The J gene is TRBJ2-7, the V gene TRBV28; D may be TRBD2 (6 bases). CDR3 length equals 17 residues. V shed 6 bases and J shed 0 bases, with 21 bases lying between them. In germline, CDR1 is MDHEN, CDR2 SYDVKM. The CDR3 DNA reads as TGTGCCAGCAGCAACGTCACCGGGCGGGGACCCTCCTACGAGCAGTACTTC. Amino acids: CASSNVTGRGPSYEQYF.

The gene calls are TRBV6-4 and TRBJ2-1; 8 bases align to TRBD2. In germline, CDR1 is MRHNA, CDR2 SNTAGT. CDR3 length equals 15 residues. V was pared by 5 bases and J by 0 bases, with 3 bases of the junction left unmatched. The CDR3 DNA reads TGTGCCAGCAGTAGCGGGAGTGCCTCCTACAATGAGCAGTTCTTC. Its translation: CASSSGSASYNEQFF.

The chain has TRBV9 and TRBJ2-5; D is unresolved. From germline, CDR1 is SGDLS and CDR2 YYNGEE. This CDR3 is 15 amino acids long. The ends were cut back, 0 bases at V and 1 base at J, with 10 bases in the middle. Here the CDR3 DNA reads TGTGCCAGCAGCGTAGAAGGTAGCAGCCAAGAGACCCAGTACTTC. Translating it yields CASSVEGSSQETQYF.

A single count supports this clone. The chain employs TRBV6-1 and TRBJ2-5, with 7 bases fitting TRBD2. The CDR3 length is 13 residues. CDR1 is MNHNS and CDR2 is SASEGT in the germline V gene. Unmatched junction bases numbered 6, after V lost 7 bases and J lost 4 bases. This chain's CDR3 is CASKRGSVETQYF. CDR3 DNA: TGTGCCAGCAAACGCGGGAGCGTAGAGACCCAGTACTTC.

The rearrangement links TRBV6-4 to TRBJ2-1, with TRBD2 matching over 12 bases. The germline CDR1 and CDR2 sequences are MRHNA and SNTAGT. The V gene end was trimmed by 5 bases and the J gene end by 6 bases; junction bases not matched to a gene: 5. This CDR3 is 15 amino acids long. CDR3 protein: CASSSTSGSSNEQFF. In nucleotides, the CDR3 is TGTGCCAGCAGTTCGACTAGCGGGAGTAGCAATGAGCAGTTCTTC.